This is a list of T cell receptor beta chains from one sample in a study of blood T cell repertoires in COVID-19. Assay used: immunoSEQ multiplex PCR; TCRdb lists only in-frame clones, some missing. The table includes about 140,000 clones, 88% detected once. What was sequenced was peripheral blood. The source is a man aged 45-65 years with active or convalescent COVID-19. Each CDR3 is given with its conserved first and last residue. D genes are given only for firm matches. Not all rows give a size; the values are once, few, many and, for expanded clones, a class.

-	TRBV24-1	-	TRBJ2-3	CATGDGSTDTQYF	TGTGCCACCGGAGACGGGAGCACAGATACGCAGTATTTT
TRBD2	TRBV5-4	-	TRBJ2-2	CASSPGVAGVPGELFF	TGTGCCAGCAGCCCGGGGGTGGCGGGAGTCCCCGGGGAGCTGTTTTTT
-	TRBV6-1	-	TRBJ2-5	CASSEYGGQETQYF	TGTGCCAGCAGTGAATATGGGGGGCAAGAGACCCAGTACTTC
-	TRBV5-1	-	TRBJ2-3	CASTPRPGSPDTQYF	TGCGCCAGCACCCCCCGCCCCGGGAGCCCAGATACGCAGTATTTT
TRBD1	TRBV28	-	TRBJ1-2	CASRVPTSGGPYGYTF	TGTGCCAGCAGGGTCCCGACCTCAGGGGGCCCCTATGGCTACACCTTC
TRBD1	TRBV28	once	TRBJ2-7	CASSFGRDRGHEQYF	TGTGCCAGCAGTTTCGGTCGGGACAGGGGACACGAGCAGTACTTC
-	TRBV28	-	TRBJ1-2	CASEQGYGYTF	TGTGCCAGCGAGCAGGGCTATGGCTACACCTTC
TRBD2	TRBV19	-	TRBJ2-3	CASSKGLAEDTQYF	TGTGCCAGTAGTAAGGGACTAGCGGAGGATACGCAGTATTTT
-	TRBV9	-	TRBJ2-5	CASSVGLQETQYF	TGTGCCAGCAGCGTAGGGCTGCAAGAGACCCAGTACTTC
-	TRBV7-8	once	TRBJ1-1	CASSLERDTEAFF	TGTGCCAGCAGCTTAGAACGGGACACTGAAGCTTTCTTT
TRBD2	TRBV7-2	-	TRBJ2-7	CASSLRLAGGRNEQYF	TGTGCCAGCAGCCTTCGACTAGCGGGAGGGAGGAACGAGCAGTACTTC
-	TRBV28	few	TRBJ2-7	CASRAPGTPSYEQYF	TGTGCCAGCAGAGCCCCCGGGACACCCTCCTACGAGCAGTACTTC
-	TRBV7-3	-	TRBJ2-1	CASSLRDTLSYNEQFF	TGTGCCAGCAGCCTAAGGGACACCCTCTCCTACAATGAGCAGTTCTTC
-	TRBV4-2	-	TRBJ2-3	CASSQEGVVAQYF	TGTGCCAGCAGCCAAGAAGGGGTAGTAGCGCAGTATTTT
-	TRBV11-2	once	TRBJ2-5	CASSSPFGGFQETQYF	TGTGCCAGCAGCTCCCCTTTTGGGGGGTTCCAAGAGACCCAGTACTTC
TRBD2	TRBV6-5	-	TRBJ2-1	CASERGLSNEQFF	TGTGCCAGCGAAAGGGGACTAAGCAATGAGCAGTTCTTC
TRBD1	TRBV11-2	-	TRBJ1-2	CASSFKGGGGYGYTF	TGTGCCAGCAGCTTCAAAGGGGGCGGTGGCTATGGCTACACCTTC
-	TRBV5-4	few	TRBJ1-3	CASSKNPTREAGGNTIYF	TGTGCCAGCAGCAAAAACCCTACAAGGGAGGCGGGAGGAAACACCATATATTTT
-	TRBV19	-	TRBJ1-4	CASSPSSVNEKLFF	TGTGCCAGTAGCCCTTCATCAGTTAATGAAAAACTGTTTTTT
-	TRBV29-1	-	TRBJ2-5	CSVEDPLGYQETQYF	TGCAGCGTTGAAGATCCCCTCGGGTACCAAGAGACCCAGTACTTC
TRBD1	TRBV6-6	-	TRBJ1-1	CASSPSTGRLNTEAFF	TGTGCCAGCAGTCCTTCGACAGGGAGGCTGAACACTGAAGCTTTCTTT
TRBD1	TRBV5-1	-	TRBJ2-5	CASSWPGQGPQETQYF	TGCGCCAGCAGCTGGCCAGGACAGGGCCCCCAAGAGACCCAGTACTTC
TRBD1	TRBV28	-	TRBJ1-1	CASSLENRGGNTEAFF	TGTGCCAGCAGTTTAGAAAACAGGGGCGGGAACACTGAAGCTTTCTTT
TRBD1	TRBV19	-	TRBJ2-7	CASSIKGAREQYF	TGTGCCAGTAGTATAAAGGGGGCCCGGGAGCAGTACTTC
TRBD2	TRBV18	-	TRBJ2-7	CASSRPGLAGGSYEQYF	TGTGCCAGCTCACGACCGGGACTAGCGGGAGGGAGCTACGAGCAGTACTTC
-	TRBV7-8	-	TRBJ1-2	CASSPTEVRSGYTF	TGTGCCAGCAGCCCCACTGAGGTCCGCTCTGGCTACACCTTC
TRBD1	TRBV19	-	TRBJ1-2	CASSTRDSPVVYGYTF	TGTGCCAGTAGTACGCGGGACAGCCCAGTGGTCTATGGCTACACCTTC
TRBD2	TRBV5-4	-	TRBJ2-1	CASSSSGKGYNEQFF	TGTGCCAGCAGTTCTAGCGGGAAGGGCTACAATGAGCAGTTCTTC
-	TRBV4-1	once	TRBJ1-2	CASSQSVNGYTF	TGCGCCAGCAGCCAATCTGTTAATGGCTACACCTTC
TRBD2	TRBV24-1	few	TRBJ2-1	CATSDSTTSGIYNEQFF	TGTGCCACCAGTGATTCAACGACTAGCGGGATCTACAATGAGCAGTTCTTC
-	TRBV28	-	TRBJ2-7	CASRLAGYEQYF	TGTGCCAGCAGACTGGCCGGGTACGAGCAGTACTTC
TRBD2	TRBV3-1/TRBV3-2	-	TRBJ2-7	CASSNGRHEQYF	TGTGCCAGCAGTAACGGGAGGCATGAGCAGTACTTC
-	TRBV3-1/TRBV3-2	many	TRBJ2-7	CASSPDFGSYEQYF	TGTGCCAGCAGCCCCGACTTTGGGTCCTACGAGCAGTACTTC